This passage covers 20 T cell receptor beta chains from one sample sequenced in a study of siplizumab effects on memory and regulatory T cells. TCRdb's copy holds only in-frame clones and misses some; the assay was immunoSEQ multiplex PCR. This table has approximately 94,000 clones, approximately 96% appearing once. Sequenced sample: naive CD4+ T cells sorted from blood. The receptors shown here come from a human donor in good health.

J is TRBJ2-3 and V is TRBV2, with D unresolved. Germline CDR1 SNHLY, CDR2 FYNNEI. V shed 3 bases and J shed 10 bases, with 8 bases lying between them. The CDR3 is made up of 11 amino acids. The DNA of the CDR3 is TGTGCCAGCAGTGAGACGAGCCCGCAGTATTTT. It codes for CASSETSPQYF. Based on the CDR3 plus reference TRBV2 and TRBJ2-3, the full variable domain is EPEVTQTPSHQVTQMGQEVILRCVPISNHLYFYWYRQILGQKVEFLVSFYNNEISEKSEIFDDQFSVERPDGSNFTLKIRSTKLEDSAMYFCASSETSPQYFGPGTRLTVL.

The CDR3 region is CASSPKPTAVQFF. For the CDR3, the DNA is TGTGCCAGCAGCCCAAAACCCACGGCGGTGCAGTTCTTC. The gene calls are TRBV7-9 and TRBJ2-1, with D unclear. This CDR3 has 13 amino acids. The germline V gene encodes CDR1 SEHNR and CDR2 FQNEAQ (reference sequence). Trimming left V 5 bases short and J 12 bases short, with 17 bases between.

The genes are TRBV29-1 and TRBJ1-2; the match to TRBD1 covers 7 bases. In germline, CDR1 is SQVTM, CDR2 ANQGSEA. The CDR3 runs 14 residues. The junction had 8 bases not matched to a gene; V was cut back by 2 bases and J by 5 bases. CDR3 in DNA: TGCAGCGTTGAAATAACAGGGGATTGGTATGGCTACACCTTC. This encodes CSVEITGDWYGYTF.

The J gene is TRBJ2-2, the V gene TRBV7-6, with TRBD1 as a possible D gene (6 bases). CDR3 length: 15 residues. From germline, CDR1 is SGHVS and CDR2 FNYEAQ. V shed 2 bases and J shed 0 bases, with 7 bases lying between them. CDR3 DNA sequence: TGTGCCAGCAGCTTACGGACAGCGAACACCGGGGAGCTGTTTTTT. Translated, it gives CASSLRTANTGELFF.

In DNA form, the CDR3 reads TGTGCCAGCGCGGGACAGGGAACAGATACGCAGTATTTT. The encoded protein is CASAGQGTDTQYF. This rearrangement joins TRBV6-4 to TRBJ2-3; 9 nucleotides align to TRBD1. From germline, CDR1 is MRHNA and CDR2 SNTAGT. With V trimmed by 8 bases and J by 3 bases, 3 bases remained unmatched. This CDR3 has 13 residues.

The V gene is TRBV6-5, the J gene TRBJ2-7, with 8 positions matching TRBD1. With V trimmed by 5 bases and J by 2 bases, 5 bases remained unmatched. The CDR3 has 14 residues. Germline CDR1 MNHEY, CDR2 SVGAGI. CDR3 in DNA: TGTGCCAGCAGTACAGGGGGAATCACCTACGAGCAGTACTTC. Its translation: CASSTGGITYEQYF.

This chain joins TRBV5-6 and TRBJ1-3, with D perhaps TRBD1 (5 bases). CDR3 length: 16 residues. Trimming left V 4 bases short and J 1 base short, with 15 bases between. Germline values: CDR1 SGHDT, CDR2 YYEEEE. The CDR3 loop is CASSPRDAWSGNTIYF. CDR3 in DNA: TGTGCCAGCAGCCCCAGGGATGCTTGGTCTGGAAACACCATATATTTT.

This clone appeared a single time. The rearrangement uses TRBV2 and TRBJ2-5; the D gene is possibly TRBD2 (7 bases). The CDR3 runs to 17 residues. V lost 2 bases, J lost 4 bases, and 20 bases lay in between. The V gene's germline CDR1 is SNHLY and CDR2 FYNNEI. The DNA for the CDR3 is TGTGCCAGCAGTGAACTATCCCTGGGGGGGGCTGGAGAGACCCAGTACTTC. This codes for CASSELSLGGAGETQYF.

V and J are TRBV10-3 and TRBJ1-1, with no clear D. This CDR3 is built from 12 residues. CDR1 is ENHRY, CDR2 SYGVKD, per germline. Trimming took 3 bases from V and 4 from J, leaving 6 bases between them. The CDR3 region is CAISDYGTEAFF. The CDR3 coding sequence is TGTGCCATCAGTGATTATGGCACTGAAGCTTTCTTT.

The chain recombines TRBV9 with TRBJ2-3; 7 bases match TRBD2. Germline CDR1 reads SGDLS; CDR2 reads YYNGEE. Unmatched junction bases numbered 7, after V lost 0 bases and J lost 6 bases. The CDR3 totals 15 residues. CDR3 in amino acids: CASSVVGGGGDTQYF. For the CDR3, the DNA is TGTGCCAGCAGCGTAGTTGGCGGGGGTGGGGATACGCAGTATTTT.

The V call is TRBV11-2, the J call TRBJ1-6; 7 bases align to TRBD1. V lost 3 bases and J lost 6; bases outside the gene matches: 2. This CDR3 has 14 residues. Germline assignment: CDR1 SGHAT and CDR2 FQNNGV. The CDR3 DNA follows: TGTGCCAGCAGCTTGCGACAGGGTAATTCACCCCTCCACTTT. It specifies CASSLRQGNSPLHF.

This chain joins TRBV6-1 and TRBJ2-5; tentatively, D is TRBD1 or TRBD2 (6 bases each). Looked up from germline, CDR1 is MNHNS and CDR2 is SASEGT. The V gene lost 6 bases and the J gene lost 4 bases, with 12 bases spanning the gap. This CDR3 is 13 amino acids long. The CDR3 nucleotides read TGTGCCAGCAGGGGAGGACAGTTAGAGACCCAGTACTTC. Its protein is CASRGGQLETQYF.

CDR3 coding DNA: TGTGCCAGCAGCTTCGGAAAGGGGGGTTTGGCTGAAGCTTTCTTT. Residues: CASSFGKGGLAEAFF. The chain combines TRBV7-9 with TRBJ1-1; the D gene is possibly TRBD1 (6 bases). Trimming shortened V by 3 bases and J by 6 bases, and 17 bases separated the two germline ends. CDR3 size: 15 residues. The germline CDR1 and CDR2 sequences are SEHNR and FQNEAQ (reference sequence).

The chain combines TRBV25-1 with TRBJ1-2; 10 bases fit TRBD1. The junction had 13 bases not matched to a gene; V was cut back by 6 bases and J by 0 bases. CDR1 MGHDK and CDR2 SYGVNS come from the germline V gene. The CDR3 length is 18 residues. The CDR3 region is CASSQITGTGDPNYGYTF. CDR3 DNA sequence: TGTGCCAGCAGCCAGATCACGGGGACAGGGGACCCTAACTATGGCTACACCTTC.

The chain joins TRBV11-2 to TRBJ2-7; 9 bases are a match to TRBD1. The germline V gene encodes CDR1 SGHAT and CDR2 FQNNGV. The CDR3 extends over 14 amino acids. Losses at the gene ends were 5 bases for V and 5 bases for J; bases not matched to a gene: 7. Here the CDR3 reads CASSRGQGNDEQYF. The CDR3 DNA reads as TGTGCCAGCAGCCGGGGACAGGGTAACGACGAGCAGTACTTC.

The chain employs TRBV19 and TRBJ2-1; perhaps TRBD1 as D (6 bases). Trimming left V 3 bases short and J 4 bases short, with 13 bases between. This CDR3 has 15 residues. Germline V gives CDR1 LNHDA, CDR2 SQIVND (reference sequence). The CDR3 spells CASSMGDTLYNEQFF. The CDR3 DNA reads as TGTGCCAGTAGTATGGGGGACACCTTATACAATGAGCAGTTCTTC.

The gene calls are TRBV6-5 and TRBJ1-5; D is perhaps TRBD1 (6 bases). CDR3 length: 15 amino acids. Trimming shortened V by 0 bases and J by 4 bases, and 10 bases separated the two germline ends. Germline lookup yields CDR1 MNHEY and CDR2 SVGAGI. Written as DNA, the CDR3 is TGTGCCAGCAGTTACTCAGCCACAGGGAATCAGCCCCAGCATTTT. Its translation is CASSYSATGNQPQHF.

This clone was observed once. The rearrangement joins TRBV4-3 to TRBJ1-2, with 9 bases fitting TRBD1. The CDR3 is 16 amino acids. The V segment lost 1 base and the J segment 8 bases; nucleotides outside the gene matches: 11. Germline V gives CDR1 LGHNA, CDR2 YSLEER. CDR3 coding DNA: TGCGCCAGCAGCCAAGGCTTGGGGACAGGGATTCGCGGCTACACCTTC. Translating it yields CASSQGLGTGIRGYTF.

The chain joins TRBV19 to TRBJ1-1; D remains unclear. The CDR3 has 11 amino acids. Germline assignment: CDR1 LNHDA and CDR2 SQIVND (reference sequence). V was pared by 4 bases and J by 3 bases, with 3 bases between. The DNA of the CDR3 is TGTGCCAGTAGTAGGCACACTGAAGCTTTCTTT. It translates to CASSRHTEAFF. The variable domain in full, with the rest retrieved from reference TRBV19 and TRBJ1-1, is DGGITQSPKYLFRKEGQNVTLSCEQNLNHDAMYWYRQDPGQGLRLIYYSQIVNDFQKGDIAEGYSVSREKKESFPLTVTSAQKNPTAFYLCASSRHTEAFFGQGTRLTVV.

The V and J genes are TRBV4-1 and TRBJ2-1, with 7 bases fitting TRBD2. With 1 base clipped from V and 3 bases from J, the junction kept 3 bases outside the gene matches. The CDR3 extends over 15 amino acids. Per germline, CDR1 MGHRA and CDR2 YSYEKL. The CDR3 protein is CASSQGGGIYNEQFF. CDR3 bases: TGCGCCAGCAGCCAAGGGGGGGGTATCTACAATGAGCAGTTCTTC.